The 16 T cell receptor beta chains below all came from one sample that was sequenced in a study of T cell repertoires in cytomegalovirus infection. TCRdb re-called the reads with MiXCR, one entry per CDR3 protein. The sample records 600,000 to 800,000 distinct CDR3 sequences, approximately 24% being singletons. The sample was CD8+ T cells from PBMCs. The receptors derive from a human donor in good health (CMV status not recorded). Some clones in this sample may be carry-over from other donors' samples.

This chain joins TRBV28 and TRBJ2-7, with 7 bases identical to TRBD1. Germline V CDR1 and CDR2: MDHEN, SYDVKM. The junction had 5 bases not matched to a gene; V was cut back by 3 bases and J by 0 bases. The CDR3 totals 15 residues. The CDR3 nucleotides read TGTGCCAGCAGTTTGGTAGGGGGCCTCTCCTACGAGCAGTACGTC. Protein: CASSLVGGLSYEQYV.

Turning to this clonotype: One base away lies a much larger clone, so this may be a sequencing read error. The V and J genes are TRBV7-6 and TRBJ2-3; D possibly corresponds to TRBD2 (6 bases). V was trimmed by 3 bases and J by 4 bases, leaving 14 bases between them. The germline gives CDR1 SGHVS, CDR2 FNYEAQ. The CDR3 extends over 15 amino acids. CDR3 sequence reads: CASSFTISSADTQYF. The CDR3 nucleotides are TGTGCCAGCAGCTTCACAATTTCTAGCGCAGATACGCAGTATTTT. The entire variable domain, with the rest obtained from reference TRBV7-6 and TRBJ2-3, is as follows: GAGVSQSPRYKVTKRGQDVALRCDPISGHVSLYWYRQALGQGPEFLTYFNYEAQQDKSGLPNDRFSAERPEGSISTLTIQRTEQRDSAMYRCASSFTISSADTQYFGPGTRLTVL.

This sequence joins TRBV6-1 and TRBJ2-3; D gene unclear. V was shortened by 6 bases and J by 5 bases, with 12 bases between the two germline ends. The CDR3 has 13 residues. Germline values: CDR1 MNHNS, CDR2 SASEGT. In nucleotides, the CDR3 is TGTGCCAGCAGCCCAAATCTATTAGATACGCAGTATTTT. It is translated as CASSPNLLDTQYF.

This clonotype was found once. The rearrangement joins TRBV11-3 to TRBJ2-6, with D perhaps matching TRBD1 (5 bases). Germline CDR1 SGHNT, CDR2 YENEEA. This CDR3 has 16 amino acids. The V end was cut by 5 bases, the J end by 3 bases, with 14 bases between. This CDR3 reads CASSKSSRVGANVLTF. The DNA for the CDR3 is TGTGCCAGCAGCAAAAGCTCCAGGGTTGGGGCCAACGTCCTGACTTTC.

CDR3 in amino acids: CASSLFLFSGGYTF. The CDR3 nucleotides read TGTGCCAGCAGTTTATTCCTGTTCTCTGGAGGCTACACCTTC. The rearrangement joins TRBV28 to TRBJ1-2; D unresolved. The CDR3 spans 14 residues. From germline, CDR1 is MDHEN and CDR2 SYDVKM. The V end lost 1 base, the J end lost 8 bases, and 14 bases lay between the germline ends.

The gene calls are TRBV6-6 and TRBJ1-1; D not certain. CDR3 length: 13 residues. Germline V gene lookup returns CDR1 MNHNY and CDR2 SVGAGI (reference sequence). Trimming pared 6 bases from V and 4 bases from J, leaving 12 bases between. CDR3: CASSEMWGTEAFF. The DNA for the CDR3 is TGTGCCAGCAGCGAAATGTGGGGCACTGAAGCTTTCTTT.

The chain has TRBV20-1 and TRBJ2-3; D is perhaps TRBD2 (6 bases). CDR1 and CDR2 from the germline V gene are DFQATT and SNEGSKA (reference sequence). The V end lost 0 bases, the J end lost 0 bases, and 16 bases lay between the germline ends. The CDR3 totals 17 residues. This CDR3 reads CSARDLRDSSSTDTQYF. The CDR3 DNA is TGCAGTGCTAGAGATTTACGGGACTCCAGTAGCACAGATACGCAGTATTTT.

This clonotype has more than one count but fewer than ten. The rearrangement links TRBV11-2 to TRBJ1-1, with D perhaps matching TRBD1 (5 bases). CDR1 is SGHAT, CDR2 FQNNGV, per germline. Trimming took 5 bases from V and 1 from J, leaving 11 bases between them. This CDR3 region has 14 residues. The DNA of the CDR3 is TGTGCCAGCAGCGCGGGACCAAAGAACACTGAAGCTTTCTTT. It specifies CASSAGPKNTEAFF.

This clonotype showed up many times. The rearrangement joins TRBV7-2 to TRBJ2-1; the D gene is possibly TRBD2 (5 bases). Germline assignment: CDR1 SGHTA and CDR2 FQGNSA. Trimming pared 5 bases from V and 8 bases from J, leaving 13 bases between. The CDR3 spans 13 residues. CDR3 in amino acids: CASSPPLRDEQFF. CDR3 nucleotides: TGTGCCAGCAGCCCCCCGTTGAGGGATGAGCAGTTCTTC.

This chain links TRBV12-3 or TRBV12-4 with TRBJ2-1, with 8 bases that match TRBD2. V dropped 6 bases and J dropped 9; count of bases not matched to a gene: 16. This CDR3 has 16 residues. For the CDR3, the DNA is TGTGCCAGCAGCCCTCACGTGGCGGGGGGAAGGGGTGAGCAGTTCTTC. Translation gives CASSPHVAGGRGEQFF.

In its sample, this clonotype was seen many times. This chain links TRBV6-1 with TRBJ2-2; TRBD1 aligns across 10 bases. Trimming at V came to 6 bases and at J to 2 bases, leaving 6 bases not matched to a gene. Germline CDR1 is MNHNS and CDR2 is SASEGT. This CDR3 has 16 amino acids. The CDR3 here is CASSNDRGRNTGELFF. DNA for the CDR3: TGTGCCAGCAGCAACGACAGGGGGCGAAACACCGGGGAGCTGTTTTTT.

The CDR3 DNA is TGTGCCAGCAGCTGGGACAAACGCACAGATACGCAGTATTTT. Its translation: CASSWDKRTDTQYF. This chain connects TRBV5-5 to TRBJ2-3, with D possibly matching TRBD1 (6 bases). The V end was cut by 3 bases, the J end by 1 base, with 9 bases between. Looked up from germline, CDR1 is SGHKS and CDR2 is YYEKEE (reference sequence). The CDR3 has 14 residues.

The table lists this clonotype with a few counts. The rearrangement joins TRBV9 to TRBJ1-2; 7 nucleotides align to TRBD1. This CDR3 has 13 amino acids. CDR1 and CDR2 from the germline V gene are SGDLS and YYNGEE. J gave up 5 bases and V 3 bases, and 4 bases lay outside the gene matches. Here the CDR3 reads CASSGFRGYGYTF. The CDR3 coding sequence is TGTGCCAGCAGCGGGTTCAGGGGGTATGGCTACACCTTC.

This clonotype was observed many times. The chain links TRBV7-2 to TRBJ2-7, with 8 bases fitting TRBD1. Trimming cost V 5 bases and J 2 bases; bases outside gene matches: 8. The CDR3 length is 15 residues. Looked up from germline, CDR1 is SGHTA and CDR2 is FQGNSA. CDR3 DNA sequence: TGTGCCAGCAGCATCGGGACAGGATACACCTACGAGCAGTACTTC. Translated, it gives CASSIGTGYTYEQYF.

This clonotype occurred many times. V and J are TRBV28 and TRBJ2-3, with a tentative D call TRBD1 (5 bases). Trimming left V 2 bases short and J 0 bases short, with 9 bases between. Germline V gene lookup returns CDR1 MDHEN and CDR2 SYDVKM. The CDR3 totals 15 residues. The CDR3 loop is CASSLDSRSTDTQYF. The CDR3 DNA sequence: TGTGCCAGCAGTTTAGACAGCCGGAGCACAGATACGCAGTATTTT. Full variable domain (outside the CDR3, taken from reference TRBV28 and TRBJ2-3): DVKVTQSSRYLVKRTGEKVFLECVQDMDHENMFWYRQDPGLGLRLIYFSYDVKMKEKGDIPEGYSVSREKKERFSLILESASTNQTSMYLCASSLDSRSTDTQYFGPGTRLTVL.

The rearrangement joins TRBV3-1 to TRBJ2-7; D call uncertain. This CDR3 has 16 amino acids. With 4 bases removed from V and 0 bases from J, the gap between germline ends came to 16 bases. The V gene's germline CDR1 is LGHDT and CDR2 YNNKEL (reference sequence). The CDR3, as DNA: TGTGCCAGCAGCCTGAGCGCCATCGCCAGCTCCTACGAGCAGTACGTC. Translating it yields CASSLSAIASSYEQYV.